The 11 T cell receptor beta chains reported below all come from one sample, sequenced in a study of blood T cells in healthy people across ages. Primed by a sample-barcoded 5' primer and a J-beta primer mix, a second PCR proceeded for roughly 6 to 12 cycles. TCRdb ran MiXCR on the 5' RACE reads and lists one entry per CDR3 protein. The sample lists over a million distinct CDR3 sequences, 59% seen once, with roughly 7% in the top ten. The sequenced material came from blood. All receptors come from a man between 18 and 35 years old in good health.

V gene TRBV2 combines with J gene TRBJ1-5; D may be TRBD1 (5 bases). Germline assignment: CDR1 SNHLY and CDR2 FYNNEI. Trimming cost V 10 bases and J 6 bases, with 13 bases left between them. The CDR3 is 12 amino acids. CDR3 protein: CATQTDGQPQHF. CDR3 coding DNA: TGTGCCACCCAGACAGACGGTCAGCCCCAGCATTTT.

V usage is TRBV12-3 or TRBV12-4 and J usage is TRBJ2-1; TRBD2 matches 9 bases. Judging by the DNA end, TRBJ2-7 fits better; the J call may be wrong. The CDR3 contains 16 residues. CDR3 sequence: CASSLDLAGDYNEQYF. Here the CDR3 DNA reads TGTGCCAGCAGTTTGGATTTAGCGGGAGACTACAATGAGCAGTACTTC.

This clonotype appeared a few times. The chain employs TRBV5-1 and TRBJ2-5; no definite D call. The ends were cut back, 1 base at V and 3 bases at J, with 13 bases in the middle. The CDR3 contains 15 residues. Germline CDR1 SGHRS, CDR2 YFSETQ. This CDR3 reads CASSLKVVDEETQYF. The CDR3 nucleotides read TGCGCCAGCAGCTTGAAGGTGGTAGACGAAGAGACCCAGTACTTC.

This clonotype was seen more than once but under ten times. This rearrangement joins TRBV29-1 to TRBJ2-7; D remains unclear. From germline, CDR1 is SQVTM and CDR2 ANQGSEA. CDR3 length: 12 amino acids. The V and J ends lost 4 bases and 6 bases respectively, with 13 bases between them. CDR3 sequence: CSVGASVFEQYF. In DNA form, the CDR3 reads TGCAGCGTTGGGGCTTCGGTTTTCGAGCAGTACTTC.

This clonotype was counted only a few times. The chain has TRBV7-4 and TRBJ2-7, with a possible D match to TRBD1 (5 bases). The last part of the DNA fits TRBJ2-5 better; the J call may be wrong. From germline, CDR1 is SGHVT and CDR2 SQSDAQ. The CDR3 is 13 residues long. CDR3 bases: TGTGCCAGAGAAGACAGCCCGCAAGAGACCCAGTACTTC. Protein product: CAREDSPQETQYF.

This clonotype has a handful of counts. The chain links TRBV29-1 to TRBJ2-1; 14 positions agree with TRBD2. Trimming at V came to 0 bases and at J to 9 bases, leaving 10 bases not matched to a gene. This CDR3 is built from 17 residues. Germline values: CDR1 SQVTM, CDR2 ANQGSEA. Here the CDR3 DNA reads TGCAGCGTTGAAGAAGGGACTAGCGGGGGCGAGGACAGTGAGCAGTTCTTC. It specifies CSVEEGTSGGEDSEQFF.

This chain joins TRBV7-2 and TRBJ2-5; D gene ambiguous. CDR3 length: 15 residues. With 5 bases removed from V and 5 bases from J, the gap between germline ends came to 18 bases. The germline CDR1 and CDR2 sequences are SGHTA and FQGNSA. The CDR3 reads CASSPRRYNYETQYF. The CDR3 DNA is TGTGCCAGCAGCCCCCGACGATACAATTATGAGACCCAGTACTTC. The full variable domain, its missing parts supplied by reference TRBV7-2 and TRBJ2-5, is GAGVSQSPSNKVTEKGKDVELRCDPISGHTALYWYRQSLGQGLEFLIYFQGNSAPDKSGLPSDRFSAERTGGSVSTLTIQRTQQEDSAVYLCASSPRRYNYETQYFGPGTRLLVL.

J is TRBJ2-6 and V is TRBV20-1; TRBD1 might be the D (6 bases). The V and J ends lost 6 bases and 12 bases respectively, with 24 bases between them. CDR1 and CDR2 from the germline V gene are DFQATT and SNEGSKA (reference sequence). The CDR3 is made up of 15 amino acids. The CDR3: CSATEPGTRKSVLTF. Here the CDR3 DNA reads TGCAGTGCAACCGAACCCGGGACACGAAAAAGCGTCCTGACTTTC.

This clonotype was seen only a few times. V usage is TRBV28 and J usage is TRBJ2-5; unclear D gene. Germline CDR1 is MDHEN and CDR2 is SYDVKM. V gave up 3 bases and J gave up 2 bases, with 16 bases separating them. The length of the CDR3 is 16 residues. CDR3 sequence: CASSFSANHPQETQYF. The CDR3 DNA sequence: TGTGCCAGCAGTTTTTCGGCCAACCACCCGCAAGAGACCCAGTACTTC.

The chain employs TRBV6-5 and TRBJ1-6; 7 bases align to TRBD1. This CDR3 region has 13 residues. From germline, CDR1 is MNHEY and CDR2 SVGAGI. J was trimmed by 6 bases and V by 8 bases; bases with no gene match: 4. CDR3 residues: CASQQGFNSPLHF. CDR3 coding DNA: TGTGCCAGCCAACAGGGGTTTAATTCACCCCTCCACTTT.

The chain links TRBV4-3 to TRBJ2-7; TRBD2 aligns across 7 bases. The CDR3 extends over 14 amino acids. Germline CDR1 reads LGHNA; CDR2 reads YSLEER. Unmatched junction bases numbered 9, after V lost 5 bases and J lost 5 bases. The DNA of the CDR3 is TGCGCCAGCAGCTTCAAAGCGGGATACAACGAGCAGTACTTC. Protein product: CASSFKAGYNEQYF.